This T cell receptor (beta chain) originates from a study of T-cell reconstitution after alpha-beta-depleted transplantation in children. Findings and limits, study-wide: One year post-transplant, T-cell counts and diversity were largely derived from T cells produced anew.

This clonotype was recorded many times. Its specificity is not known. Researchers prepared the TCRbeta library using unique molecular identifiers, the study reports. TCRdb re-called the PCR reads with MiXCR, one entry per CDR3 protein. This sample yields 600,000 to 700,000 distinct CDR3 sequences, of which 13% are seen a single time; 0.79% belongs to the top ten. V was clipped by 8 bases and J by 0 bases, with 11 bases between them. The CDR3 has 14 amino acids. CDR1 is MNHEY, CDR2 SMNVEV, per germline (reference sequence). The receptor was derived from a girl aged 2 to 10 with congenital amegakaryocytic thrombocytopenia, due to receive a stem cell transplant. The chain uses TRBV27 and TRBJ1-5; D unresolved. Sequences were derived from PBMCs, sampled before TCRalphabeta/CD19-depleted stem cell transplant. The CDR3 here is CASSRRDSNQPQHF. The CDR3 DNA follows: TGTGCCAGCTCGCGGAGGGATAGCAATCAGCCCCAGCATTTT.